This TCR beta chain was captured in a study of chemoradiotherapy in HPV16-positive cancers (dated by TCRdb to between 2021 and 2022). About the study as a whole: Functional T-cell assays on cells from a couple of HPV16-positive patients defined candidate HPV-specific T-cell clones and common TCR motifs. The study asked whether T-cell immunity to the HPV oncoproteins E6 and E7 changes during chemoradiotherapy and whether this immunity affects survival. TCR repertoires from 86 patients with HPV-related cancers were then used to track the candidate HPV-specific TCRs and motifs.

This clone appeared once. There is no known antigen for this receptor. No base qualities exist here, and no much larger clone lies one base off it. CDR1 is given as GTSNPN and CDR2 as SVGIG, both from the germline V gene (reference sequence). Trimming at the junction amounts to 4 bases on V and 3 bases on J, and the germline ends lie 12 bases apart. The CDR3 numbers 14 residues from cysteine through phenylalanine. Just the 42-base CDR3 DNA is kept, in frame starting at base 1. The full study reports these points: Expansion of candidate HPV-specific clones and E7-related TCR motifs was observed in the tumor microenvironment during treatment, whereas no such expansion was observed for non-HPV-specific T cells. Improved recurrence-free survival in HPV16-positive patients was associated with expansion of HPV-responsive T cells during chemoradiotherapy. The functional definition of HPV-specific T cells came from only two HPV16-positive patients, and the survival association was reported for HPV16-positive patients.

Repertoires were sampled repeatedly over the course of chemoradiotherapy so that clonal expansion in the tumor microenvironment could be followed. Library creation used the immunoSEQ multiplex PCR assay. TCRdb obtained this table from immuneACCESS and retained in-frame rearrangements with V and J assigned. These tables miss some clones; where compared with another copy, unresolved V genes account for less than half of the shortfall, and the remainder is unexplained. The sample table shows over 10,000 clones, and approximately 85% are seen once. The ten largest clones take up more than 4.5% of the sample.

The receptor comes from a human donor with HPV-associated anogenital cancer. Sequenced material: blood, taken from a patient who underwent chemoradiotherapy. Here the chain combines TRBV30 and TRBJ1-4; a weak D assignment points to TRBD1 (6 bases agree). The DNA sequence is given as TGTGCCTGGACCCGGACAGTTTCTAATGAAAAACTGTTTTTT. It encodes CAWTRTVSNEKLFF.